This passage covers 5 T cell receptor beta chains from one sample sequenced in a study of early T cells in non-severe SARS-CoV-2 infection (dated by TCRdb to the early 2020s). To prepare the library, 5' RACE was applied. The run used a NextSeq 500. Clones were called with MiXCR by TCRdb after fastp trimmed the public reads at Q25, and only in-frame beta chains were retained. When rows share a CDR3 protein, they turn into one entry using the most common DNA and genes. The sample table holds over 50,000 distinct CDR3 sequences, of which around 7.5% were seen once. The ten largest clones add up to 8.5% to 10% of the sample. Sequenced: whole blood. These receptors originate from an adult who was a healthcare worker with PCR-confirmed SARS-CoV-2 infection or an uninfected control (not recorded which).

This clonotype occurred many times. V and J are TRBV7-2 and TRBJ2-3; D may be TRBD2 (6 bases). Germline V gene sequence: CDR1 SGHTA, CDR2 FQGNSA. The ends were cut back, 5 bases at V and 1 base at J, with 10 bases in the middle. This CDR3 is 14 amino acids long. The CDR3 reads CASSVGGGTDTQYF. The CDR3 DNA reads TGTGCCAGCAGCGTCGGCGGGGGCACAGATACGCAGTATTTT.

This chain uses TRBV2 with TRBJ2-1; D is uncertain. Germline V gene sequence: CDR1 SNHLY, CDR2 FYNNEI. Trimming removed 2 bases from V and 3 bases from J, with 5 bases in between. The CDR3 spans 13 residues. The CDR3 reads CASSELSYNEQFF. CDR3 DNA: TGTGCCAGCAGTGAACTGAGCTACAATGAGCAGTTCTTC.

This clonotype showed up many times. The CDR3 protein is CATSGQGADTEAFF. CDR3 DNA sequence: TGTGCCACCAGCGGACAGGGGGCGGACACTGAAGCTTTCTTT. The J gene is TRBJ1-1, the V gene TRBV15; TRBD1 agrees at 11 bases. V lost 5 bases and J lost 3; bases outside the gene matches: 2. Germline CDR1 is LNHNV and CDR2 is YYDKDF (reference sequence). The CDR3 sequence is 14 residues long.

The CDR3 nucleotides are TGTGCCAGCAGTGGGACAGCTAGCTCCTATAATTCACCCCTCCACTTT. This encodes CASSGTASSYNSPLHF. The chain couples TRBV27 to TRBJ1-6, with 7 bases aligning to TRBD1. The J segment lost 0 bases and the V segment lost 5 bases, leaving 4 bases of the junction unmatched. In germline, CDR1 is MNHEY, CDR2 SMNVEV (reference sequence). This CDR3 is 16 amino acids long.

This clonotype turned up a few times. V gene TRBV7-9 combines with J gene TRBJ1-2, with a tentative D call TRBD1 (6 bases). V lost 0 bases to trimming and J lost 6 bases, with 14 bases between them. There are 15 residues in the CDR3. Germline CDR1 and CDR2: SEHNR and FQNEAQ (reference sequence). CDR3 nucleotide sequence: TGTGCCAGCAGCTTAGCCCTTGGGGGGCGGGATGGCTACACCTTC. It codes for CASSLALGGRDGYTF.